This T cell receptor beta chain is drawn from a study of CD8 T cells in ankylosing spondylitis. 5'-RACE, quantitative and with molecular barcodes, yielded the TCR beta libraries. TCRdb used MiXCR to reprocess the 5' RACE reads, holding one entry per CDR3 protein. The data contain around 250,000 distinct CDR3 sequences, around 10% of them singletons. Trimming stripped 1 base from V and 6 bases from J, with 9 bases between. Germline CDR1 is SGHKS and CDR2 is YYEKEE (reference sequence). CDR3 length: 13 amino acids. This clonotype was seen more than once but under ten times. Its antigen is still unknown. Study findings and constraints: Matched ankylosing spondylitis synovial fluid reportedly contained a significantly enriched population of disease-linked clones. A motif of 7 to 9 highly homologous TCR beta variants was seen as apparently characteristic of ankylosing spondylitis blood.

What was sequenced was blood, either unsorted or a sorted T cell fraction (not recorded which). The clonotype comes from a male donor with ankylosing spondylitis or in good health (not recorded which). The chain uses TRBV5-5 and TRBJ2-3; D gene unclear. The CDR3 DNA sequence: TGTGCCAGCAGCTTGAGTCCCCGGGATACGCAGTATTTT. It is translated as CASSLSPRDTQYF. Full variable domain (missing parts from reference TRBV5-5 and TRBJ2-3): DAGVTQSPTHLIKTRGQQVTLRCSPISGHKSVSWYQQVLGQGPQFIFQYYEKEERGRGNFPDRFSARQFPNYSSELNVNALLLGDSALYLCASSLSPRDTQYFGPGTRLTVL.